The present T cell receptor beta chain was sequenced within a study of cytomegalovirus exposure and HLA in healthy donors. Points from the study as a whole: There were about 160 TCR beta chains listed as cytomegalovirus-associated. Many donors carried some public TCRs, although rarity characterized most TCR sequences.

Trimming pared 3 bases from V and 4 bases from J, leaving 18 bases between. CDR3 size: 15 residues. Per germline, CDR1 GTSNPN and CDR2 SVGIG (reference sequence). Concerning this clone itself: The antigen is undetermined.

Generated by immunoSEQ multiplex PCR, the TCRdb table keeps only in-frame clones and is missing some. In the table there are approximately 58,000 clones, roughly 94% of which are singletons. This TCR derives from a man aged 18 to 29 in good health and CMV-seronegative. Material: PBMCs. The chain uses TRBV30 and TRBJ1-1, with D possibly being TRBD1 (6 bases). The CDR3 is CAWRPLQTGLTEAFF. Written as DNA, the CDR3 is TGTGCCTGGAGGCCCCTCCAAACAGGGCTCACTGAAGCTTTCTTT.